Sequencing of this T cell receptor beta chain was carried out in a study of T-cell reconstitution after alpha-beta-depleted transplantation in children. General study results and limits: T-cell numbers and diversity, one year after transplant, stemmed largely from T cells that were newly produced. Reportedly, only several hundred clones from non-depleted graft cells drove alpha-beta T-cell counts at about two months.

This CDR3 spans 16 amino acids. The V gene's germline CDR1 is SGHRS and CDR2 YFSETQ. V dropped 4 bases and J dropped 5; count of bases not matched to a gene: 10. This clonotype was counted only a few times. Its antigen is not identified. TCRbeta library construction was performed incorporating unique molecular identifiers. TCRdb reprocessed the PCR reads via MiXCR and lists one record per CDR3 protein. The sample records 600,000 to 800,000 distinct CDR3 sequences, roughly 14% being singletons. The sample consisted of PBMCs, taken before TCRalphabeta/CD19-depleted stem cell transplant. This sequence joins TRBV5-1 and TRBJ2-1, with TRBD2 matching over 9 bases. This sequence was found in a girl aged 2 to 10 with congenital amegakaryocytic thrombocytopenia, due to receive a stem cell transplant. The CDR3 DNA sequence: TGCGCCAGCAGCCATCATAGCGGGAGAGGGAACAATGAGCAGTTCTTC. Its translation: CASSHHSGRGNNEQFF. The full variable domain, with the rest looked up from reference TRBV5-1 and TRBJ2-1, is KAGVTQTPRYLIKTRGQQVTLSCSPISGHRSVSWYQQTPGQGLQFLFEYFSETQRNKGNFPGRFSGRQFSNSRSEMNVSTLELGDSALYLCASSHHSGRGNNEQFFGPGTRLTVL.